The clone carrying this T cell receptor (beta chain) was seen a single time. The sample comes from a study of technical replicates of blood from a few donors. Clones were sequenced by immunoSEQ multiplex PCR, and TCRdb holds only the in-frame ones, with some missing. The table has fewer than 70,000 clones, about 86% seen once. The V gene lost 0 bases and the J gene lost 10 bases, with 8 bases spanning the gap. The CDR3 has 12 residues. Germline assignment: CDR1 SGHRS and CDR2 YFSETQ. The rearrangement links TRBV5-1 to TRBJ2-1, with D possibly TRBD1 on 5 matching bases. Sequenced input: PBMCs. The TCR originated in a human donor in good health. Some clones in this sample may be carry-over from other donors' samples. CDR3 nucleotides: TGCGCCAGCAGCTTGGGGCAGGGAGAGCAGTTCTTC. The encoded protein is CASSLGQGEQFF.